A single T cell receptor (beta chain) is shown here with its context. This entry comes from a study of blood T cell repertoires in COVID-19. Looking at the study overall: In each case, the material was cDNA or gDNA derived from T cells, B-cell-depleted T cells, or PBMCs.

CDR3 length: 14 amino acids. Germline trimming cut 5 bases from V and 3 bases from J; bases unmatched to any gene: 7. From germline, CDR1 is SGHTA and CDR2 FQGNSA. The repertoire was sequenced with immunoSEQ multiplex PCR; TCRdb's copy has only in-frame clones and lacks some. This repertoire shows tens of thousands of clones, about 76% found once; its top ten account for over 25%. The sequence was collected from a woman aged 80 or over with active or convalescent COVID-19. V is TRBV7-2 and J is TRBJ2-7; TRBD1 matches at 7 bases. Sequencing used peripheral blood. CDR3 protein: CASSTRTGVYEQYF. CDR3 sequence (DNA): TGTGCCAGCAGCACCCGGACAGGAGTCTACGAGCAGTACTTC.